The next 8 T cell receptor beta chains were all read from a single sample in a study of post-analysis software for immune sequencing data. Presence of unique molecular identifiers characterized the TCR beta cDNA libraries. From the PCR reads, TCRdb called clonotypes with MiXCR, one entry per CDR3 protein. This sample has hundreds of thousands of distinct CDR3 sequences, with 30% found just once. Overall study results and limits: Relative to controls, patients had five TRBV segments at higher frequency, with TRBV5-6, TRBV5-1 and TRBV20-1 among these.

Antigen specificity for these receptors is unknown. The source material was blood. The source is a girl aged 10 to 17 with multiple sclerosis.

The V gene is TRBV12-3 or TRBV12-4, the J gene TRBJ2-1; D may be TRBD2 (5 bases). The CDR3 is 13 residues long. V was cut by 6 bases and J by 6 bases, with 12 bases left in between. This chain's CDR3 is CASRLGVSNEQFF. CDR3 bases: TGTGCCAGCAGGCTCGGGGTCTCCAATGAGCAGTTCTTC.

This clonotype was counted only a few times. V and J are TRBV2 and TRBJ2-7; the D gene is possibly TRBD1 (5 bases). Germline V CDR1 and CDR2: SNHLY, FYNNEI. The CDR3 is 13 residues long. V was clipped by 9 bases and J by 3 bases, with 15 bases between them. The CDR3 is CASGQVDNYEQYF. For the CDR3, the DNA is TGTGCCAGTGGCCAGGTGGACAACTACGAGCAGTACTTC.

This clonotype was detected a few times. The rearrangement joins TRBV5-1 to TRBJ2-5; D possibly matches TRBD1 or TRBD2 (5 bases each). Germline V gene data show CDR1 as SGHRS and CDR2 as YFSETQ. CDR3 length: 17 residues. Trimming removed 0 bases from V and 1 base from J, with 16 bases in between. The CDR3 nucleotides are TGCGCCAGCAGCTTGGTGGGACGGATCTCTCGCCAAGAGACCCAGTACTTC. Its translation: CASSLVGRISRQETQYF.

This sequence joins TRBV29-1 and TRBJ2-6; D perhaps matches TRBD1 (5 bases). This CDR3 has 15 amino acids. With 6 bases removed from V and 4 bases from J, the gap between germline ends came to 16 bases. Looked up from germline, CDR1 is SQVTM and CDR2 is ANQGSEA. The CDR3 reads CSVRAGREGANVLTF. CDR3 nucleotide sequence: TGCAGCGTCAGGGCAGGCCGAGAGGGGGCCAACGTCCTGACTTTC.

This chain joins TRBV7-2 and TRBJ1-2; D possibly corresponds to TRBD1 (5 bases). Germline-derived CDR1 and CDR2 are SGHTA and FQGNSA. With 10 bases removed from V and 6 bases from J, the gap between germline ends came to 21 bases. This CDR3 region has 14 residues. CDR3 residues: CATLGRRTVNGYTF. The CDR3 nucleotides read TGTGCCACTCTGGGGCGACGGACGGTGAATGGCTACACCTTC.

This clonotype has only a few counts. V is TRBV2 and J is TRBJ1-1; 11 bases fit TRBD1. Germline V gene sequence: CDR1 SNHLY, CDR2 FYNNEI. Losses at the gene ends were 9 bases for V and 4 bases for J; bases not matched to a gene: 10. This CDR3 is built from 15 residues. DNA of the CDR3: TGTGCCAGAACCGGGACAGGGGGTTCCGGCACTGAAGCTTTCTTT. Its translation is CARTGTGGSGTEAFF. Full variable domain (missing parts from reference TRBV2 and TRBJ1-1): EPEVTQTPSHQVTQMGQEVILRCVPISNHLYFYWYRQILGQKVEFLVSFYNNEISEKSEIFDDQFSVERPDGSNFTLKIRSTKLEDSAMYFCARTGTGGSGTEAFFGQGTRLTVV.

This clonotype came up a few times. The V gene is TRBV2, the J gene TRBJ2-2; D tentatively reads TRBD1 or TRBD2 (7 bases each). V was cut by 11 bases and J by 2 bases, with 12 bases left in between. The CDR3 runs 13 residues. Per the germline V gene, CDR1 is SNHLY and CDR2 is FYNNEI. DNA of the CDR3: TGTGCCCGGGGAGGGGGCAACACCGGGGAGCTGTTTTTT. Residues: CARGGGNTGELFF.

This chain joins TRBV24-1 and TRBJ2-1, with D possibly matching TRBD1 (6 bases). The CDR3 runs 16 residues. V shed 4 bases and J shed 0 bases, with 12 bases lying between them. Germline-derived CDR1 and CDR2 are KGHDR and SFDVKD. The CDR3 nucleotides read TGTGCCACCAGTGAATACAGGGTCAGCTCCTACAATGAGCAGTTCTTC. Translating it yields CATSEYRVSSYNEQFF.